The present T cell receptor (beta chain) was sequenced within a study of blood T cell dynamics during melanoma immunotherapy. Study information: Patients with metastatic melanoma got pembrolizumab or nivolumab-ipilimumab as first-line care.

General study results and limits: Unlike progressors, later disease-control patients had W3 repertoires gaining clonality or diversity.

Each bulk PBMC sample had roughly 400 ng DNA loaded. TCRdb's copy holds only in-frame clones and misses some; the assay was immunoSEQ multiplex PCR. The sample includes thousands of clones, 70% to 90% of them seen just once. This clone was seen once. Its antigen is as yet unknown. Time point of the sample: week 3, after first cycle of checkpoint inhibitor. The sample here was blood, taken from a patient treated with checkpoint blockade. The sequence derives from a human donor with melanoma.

CDR3 region: CASSSILSGAASYEQYF. The CDR3, as DNA: TGCGCCAGCAGCTCGATCCTTAGCGGGGCCGCCTCCTACGAGCAGTACTTC. The chain employs TRBV5-1 and TRBJ2-7; 8 bases agree with TRBD2. The germline gives CDR1 SGHRS, CDR2 YFSETQ. This CDR3 comprises 17 residues. The V and J ends lost 3 bases and 0 bases, in that order; junction bases with no gene match: 11.